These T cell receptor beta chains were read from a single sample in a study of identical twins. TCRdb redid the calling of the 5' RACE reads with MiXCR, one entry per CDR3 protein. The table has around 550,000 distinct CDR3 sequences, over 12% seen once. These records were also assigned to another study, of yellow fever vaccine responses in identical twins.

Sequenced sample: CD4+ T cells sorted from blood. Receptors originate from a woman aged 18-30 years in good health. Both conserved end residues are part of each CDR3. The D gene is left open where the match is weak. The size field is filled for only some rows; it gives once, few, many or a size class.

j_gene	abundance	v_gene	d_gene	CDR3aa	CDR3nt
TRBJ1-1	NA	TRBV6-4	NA	CASSARVGAEAFF	TGTGCCAGCAGCGCCCGGGTTGGCGCTGAAGCTTTCTTT
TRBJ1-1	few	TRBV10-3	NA	CAIQEGNTEAFF	TGTGCCATACAGGAGGGGAACACTGAAGCTTTCTTT
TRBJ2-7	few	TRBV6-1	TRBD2	CAISARLTSGTAYEQYF	TGTGCCATCAGTGCGCGCTTGACTAGCGGGACAGCCTACGAGCAGTACTTC
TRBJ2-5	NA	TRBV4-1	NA	CASSQAPLHGETQYF	TGCGCCAGCAGCCAAGCTCCCCTACATGGGGAGACCCAGTACTTC
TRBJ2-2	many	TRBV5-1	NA	CASSLGGTNTGELFF	TGTGCCAGCAGTTTAGGCGGGACAAATACCGGGGAGCTGTTTTTT
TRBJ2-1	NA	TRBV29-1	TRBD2	CSVGGGYNEQFF	TGCAGCGTTGGCGGGGGGTACAATGAGCAGTTCTTC
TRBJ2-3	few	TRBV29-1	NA	CSVVAGNTDTQYF	TGCAGCGTTGTTGCGGGGAACACAGATACGCAGTATTTT
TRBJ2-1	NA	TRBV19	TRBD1	CASSIQGARNEQFF	TGTGCCAGTAGTATCCAGGGGGCCAGAAATGAGCAGTTCTTC
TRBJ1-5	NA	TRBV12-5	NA	CASGIGRTSNQPQHF	TGTGCTAGCGGGATAGGACGAACTAGCAATCAGCCCCAGCATTTT
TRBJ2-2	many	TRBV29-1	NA	CSVGAQGSTGELFF	TGCAGCGTTGGGGCTCAGGGAAGCACCGGGGAGCTGTTTTTT
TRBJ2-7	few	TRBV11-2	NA	CASRDDSNYEQYF	TGTGCCAGCAGGGATGACAGTAACTACGAGCAGTACTTC
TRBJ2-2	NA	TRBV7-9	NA	CASSPGDKGNTGELFF	TGTGCCAGCAGCCCAGGAGATAAAGGGAACACCGGGGAGCTGTTTTTT
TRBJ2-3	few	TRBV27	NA	CASSPKRPLIGTDTQYF	TGTGCCAGCAGTCCCAAAAGACCCTTAATAGGCACAGATACGCAGTATTTT